This note documents a single T cell receptor (beta chain) sequence. Its cognate antigen is unknown. CDR1 and CDR2 (germline): MGHDK, SYGVNS. Trimming removed 3 bases at V and 0 bases at J, with 15 bases between. The CDR3 covers 17 residues. Clones were read by immunoSEQ multiplex PCR, and TCRdb kept only the in-frame ones, dropping some. The table includes 95,000 to 120,000 clones, 55% to 80% detected once. The sample comes from a study of shared clonotypes between healthy human individuals. Study-wide points: It was anticipated that sequencing depth would influence how many clonotypes donors shared.

The receptor was derived from a woman aged 30 to 39 in good health. The rearrangement links TRBV25-1 to TRBJ2-1; D is undetermined. Sequencing was done on a sample of memory CD8+ T cells sorted from blood. Subset in this sample: CD45RO+ cells pooled with CCR7-negative TemRA cells. Written as DNA, the CDR3 is TGTGCCAGCAGTGATTCTTCAGTTTTTAGCTCCTACAATGAGCAGTTCTTC. This gives the protein CASSDSSVFSSYNEQFF.